This T cell receptor (beta chain) appears in the sequencing data of a study of early T cells in non-severe SARS-CoV-2 infection. Looking at the study overall: Sequenced material consisted of bulk RNA (from unsorted whole blood), and chains were unpaired. General observations from the study: The study's VDJdb matching favored anti-spike CD8 responses and missed private and CD4 specificities.

The TCR library protocol attached unique molecular identifiers to the individual cDNA molecules. TCRdb re-analysed the 5' RACE reads in MiXCR, keeping a single row per CDR3 protein. The table has 25,000 to 35,000 distinct CDR3 sequences, 5.7% seen once. V was pared by 4 bases and J by 6 bases, with 5 bases of the junction left unmatched. There are 15 residues in the CDR3. The sample holds many counts of this clonotype. Its antigen is not known. Source material: whole blood. This TCR derives from an adult who was a healthcare worker with PCR-confirmed SARS-CoV-2 infection or an uninfected control (not recorded which). The chain has TRBV12-3 or TRBV12-4 and TRBJ1-5; 11 bases line up with TRBD1. CDR3 nucleotide sequence: TGTGCCAGCAGTTCAGGACAGGGGGCCGGTCAGCCCCAGCATTTT. Translating it yields CASSSGQGAGQPQHF.